This T cell receptor (beta chain) derives from a study of early T cells in non-severe SARS-CoV-2 infection. Study at large: Sequencing input comprised bulk RNA from unsorted whole blood; chain pairing was not available. Findings of the study overall: Using VDJdb, the matching emphasized anti-spike CD8 responses while missing private and CD4 specificities.

V lost 4 bases and J lost 4; bases outside the gene matches: 4. Germline lookup yields CDR1 SGHRS and CDR2 YFSETQ. The CDR3 runs to 14 residues. This clonotype was seen only a few times. Its antigen is unidentified. Tagging with unique molecular identifiers was applied to individual cDNA molecules. One entry per CDR3 protein results from TCRdb running MiXCR on the 5' RACE reads. The repertoire has 40,000 to 50,000 distinct CDR3 sequences, approximately 6.9% of them found once; the top ten carry approximately 5%. The clonotype was recovered from an adult who was a healthcare worker with PCR-confirmed SARS-CoV-2 infection or an uninfected control (not recorded which). The sequenced sample consisted of whole blood. The rearrangement uses TRBV5-1 and TRBJ2-3; 9 bases are shared with TRBD2. The CDR3 is CASSSGGPADTQYF. Written as DNA, the CDR3 is TGCGCCAGCAGCAGCGGGGGGCCCGCAGATACGCAGTATTTT.